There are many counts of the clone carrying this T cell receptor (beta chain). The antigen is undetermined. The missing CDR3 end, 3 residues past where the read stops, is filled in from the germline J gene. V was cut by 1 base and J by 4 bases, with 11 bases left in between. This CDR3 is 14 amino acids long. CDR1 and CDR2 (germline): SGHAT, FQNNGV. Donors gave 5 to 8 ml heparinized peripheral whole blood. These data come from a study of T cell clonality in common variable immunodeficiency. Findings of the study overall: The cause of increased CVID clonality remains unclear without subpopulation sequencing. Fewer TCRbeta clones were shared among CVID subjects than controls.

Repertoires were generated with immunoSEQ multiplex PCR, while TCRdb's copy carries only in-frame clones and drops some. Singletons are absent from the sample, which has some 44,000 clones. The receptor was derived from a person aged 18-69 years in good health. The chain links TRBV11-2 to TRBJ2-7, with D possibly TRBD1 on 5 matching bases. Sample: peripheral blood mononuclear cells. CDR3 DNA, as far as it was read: TGTGCCAGCAGCTTAGTTGCTCAGGGTTACGAG. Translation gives CASSLVAQGYE. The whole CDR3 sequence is CASSLVAQGYEQYF.